This TCR beta chain was profiled in a study of siplizumab effects on memory and regulatory T cells. This clone was detected only once. What it binds is not known. The study's findings and limits: With siplizumab, Treg-derived clones averaged roughly 70% of mappable alloreactive CD4+ clones, versus 26.9% in controls.

The V gene's germline CDR1 is SQVTM and CDR2 ANQGSEA. Deletions cut 4 bases from V and 6 bases from J, with 2 bases between. The CDR3 consists of 9 residues. Profiling relied on immunoSEQ multiplex PCR, and the TCRdb table lists in-frame clones only, not all of them. The sample has roughly 80,000 clones, approximately 90% seen once. The sequenced sample was Tregs sorted from blood. The chain couples TRBV29-1 to TRBJ2-3; no firm D call. This clonotype originated in a human donor in good health. The CDR3 protein is CSVGDTQYF. CDR3 DNA: TGCAGCGTTGGGGATACGCAGTATTTT.